Sequencing of this TCR beta chain was carried out in a study of T cells after yellow fever vaccination. Study at large: Any fraction with a low cell number was prepared using SMART-Seq v4 Ultra Low Input. General study findings and limits: Clonotype sharing between CD4 and CD8 compartments was small.

It was through 5'RACE template switching that TCR cDNA was made, with a universal primer site and UMIs added. Each CDR3 protein is one row after TCRdb ran MiXCR on the 5' RACE reads. Among 200,000 to 300,000 distinct CDR3 sequences listed, approximately 13% were seen once. In regard to this clonotype: The antigen remains undetermined.

The germline gives CDR1 MDHEN, CDR2 SYDVKM. V shed 6 bases and J shed 1 base, with 22 bases lying between them. The CDR3 totals 18 residues. This TCR was recovered from a young man who received the YFV17D yellow fever vaccine. This chain uses TRBV28 with TRBJ2-1; a possible D gene is TRBD1 (6 bases). Sequenced material: CD4+ T cells sorted from PBMCs, taken 45 days after the yellow fever booster vaccination. CDR3 DNA: TGTGCCAGCAGCCCAACTGTAGGGGGAACTATATCCTACAATGAGCAGTTCTTC. Translation gives CASSPTVGGTISYNEQFF.